This T cell receptor (beta chain) was found in a study of blood T cell repertoires in COVID-19. Whole-study context: In each case, the material was cDNA or gDNA derived from T cells, B-cell-depleted T cells, or PBMCs.

Germline V lookup: CDR1 LGHDT, CDR2 YNNKEL (reference sequence). The CDR3 extends over 16 amino acids. The ends were cut back, 4 bases at V and 10 bases at J, with 20 bases in the middle. Profiling relied on immunoSEQ multiplex PCR, and the TCRdb table lists in-frame clones only, not all of them. The data hold about 240,000 clones, with 87% observed a single time. This clonotype originated in a man aged 55 to 70 who had recovered from COVID-19. This chain joins TRBV3-1 (or the pseudogene TRBV3-2) and TRBJ1-6; no definite D call. The sequencing input was peripheral blood. The DNA for the CDR3 is TGTGCCAGCAGCCCCTTAAACGTGGCTTCGGAGTCACCCCTCCACTTT. Encoded protein: CASSPLNVASESPLHF.